This T cell receptor (beta chain) is drawn from a study of STAT5B mutations in CD4+ large granular lymphocyte leukemia (dated by TCRdb to 2021 to 2024). With respect to the entire study: Among healthy controls, the CDR3 'QG' motif was associated with a particular HLA allele. Flow cytometry on FACSCanto II or FACSVerse confirmed that purified fractions exceeded 95% purity among lymphocytes. The study compared the TCRbeta repertoires of patients with CD4+ T-cell large granular lymphocyte leukemia against the TCRbeta repertoires of healthy blood donors.

What the research found in general, with its limitations: TRBV06-family usage was enriched among the top patient clones (8/27) compared with healthy controls (2/35). The main leukemic clonotypes were found to be private to each patient, although 25% of the main leukemic clonotypes were detected at low frequency in the non-leukemic repertoires of other patients. Greater clonality appeared to be present in CD4-sorted patient repertoires than in healthy CD4+ repertoires, and the difference was retained after the putative leukemic clones were removed. The data were not HLA-matched, and the relatively small sample size could explain the higher clonality seen in CD4+ compared with CD8+ T-LGLL.

The healthy control group was made up of fewer than 40 blood donors, and the Finnish Red Cross blood service supplied their buffy coats. All TCR-sequenced material derived from peripheral blood: patient blood samples and healthy donor buffy coats. Ficoll-Hypaque gradient centrifugation was used to isolate peripheral blood mononuclear cells. For the healthy controls, CD4+ cells were obtained from buffy coats by magnetic purification. The Gentra Puregene Cell and Tissue kit was used for genomic DNA extraction, and quantification was performed on a Qubit 2.0 fluorometer. This clone has just a few counts. Its antigen is unknown. No much larger clone is present one base from it, and per-base qualities are unavailable. From cysteine to phenylalanine, the CDR3 is 14 amino acids long. Only CDR3 DNA is held: 42 bases, read in frame from base 1. Trimming at the junction amounts to 0 bases on V and 2 bases on J, and the germline ends lie 8 bases apart. Looking up the germline V gene yields CDR1 SGHRS and CDR2 YFSETQ.

The immunoSEQ assay at survey resolution was used to sequence TCRbeta rearrangements from genomic DNA. Per the original workflow: In the TCR sequencing data, the lowest productive clonotype frequency that could be detected was 2.59 x 10-5. Only productive TCRbeta rearrangements, defined as complete and in-frame sequences, were included in the analyses. Clonality for each sample was calculated as Simpson clonality in the immunoSEQ Analyzer version 3.0. Clones were binned by frequency as very rare, small, medium, large (1-20%) or hyperexpanded (>20%). Generation probabilities were estimated with OLGA 1.2.3, V-gene circos plots were made with VDJtools, specificities were searched in VDJdb, and CDR3 motifs were identified with GLIPH. The table was pulled from immuneACCESS by TCRdb, which kept in-frame rearrangements only. Such tables lose some clones; where checked, under half of the loss comes from unresolved V genes, and the rest has no known cause. The V and J calls and clone size come from that table; D and trimming were worked out from the DNA. A total of about 30,000 clones appear in this sample, more than 60% of them only once. Clones ranked in the top ten supply around 1.9% of the sample.

Material for sequencing was CD4+ T cells from blood buffy coats. The chain was built from TRBV5-1 and TRBJ1-2; the D gene assignment is ambiguous. The sequence derives from a human donor in good health. At the DNA level, the sequence is TGCGCCAGCAGCTTGGACCCAGGCAACTATGGCTACACCTTC. It is translated as CASSLDPGNYGYTF.